This T cell receptor (beta chain) was retrieved from a study of CD8+ T cells in alopecia areata. General study findings and limits: In scalp and blood, many expanded lesional clones persisted during tofacitinib.

This clone was observed many times. The antigen remains undetermined. RNA was isolated and reverse transcribed to cDNA, the sequencing template. The protocol was immunoSEQ multiplex PCR, while the TCRdb copy is restricted to in-frame clones and leaves out a portion. The sample has 200,000 to 250,000 clones; around three fifths are singletons. Treatment described: oral pan-JAK inhibitor, 5-10 mg twice daily. The clonotype originates from a human donor with alopecia areata. This specimen consisted of CD4+ T cells sorted from blood, obtained at week 4, from a patient treated with tofacitinib.

The CDR3 DNA is TGTGCCAGCAGCACCCGGACAGGCGGTGTAGCCAAAAACATTCAGTACTTC. It specifies CASSTRTGGVAKNIQYF. The chain carries TRBV7-2 and TRBJ2-4, with 7 bases matching TRBD1. Germline CDR1 is SGHTA and CDR2 is FQGNSA. V shed 5 bases, J shed 0 bases, and the junction held 10 bases outside the gene matches. The length of the CDR3 is 17 residues. Filled out from reference TRBV7-2 and TRBJ2-4, the complete variable domain reads GAGVSQSPSNKVTEKGKDVELRCDPISGHTALYWYRQSLGQGLEFLIYFQGNSAPDKSGLPSDRFSAERTGGSVSTLTIQRTQQEDSAVYLCASSTRTGGVAKNIQYFGAGTRLSVL.